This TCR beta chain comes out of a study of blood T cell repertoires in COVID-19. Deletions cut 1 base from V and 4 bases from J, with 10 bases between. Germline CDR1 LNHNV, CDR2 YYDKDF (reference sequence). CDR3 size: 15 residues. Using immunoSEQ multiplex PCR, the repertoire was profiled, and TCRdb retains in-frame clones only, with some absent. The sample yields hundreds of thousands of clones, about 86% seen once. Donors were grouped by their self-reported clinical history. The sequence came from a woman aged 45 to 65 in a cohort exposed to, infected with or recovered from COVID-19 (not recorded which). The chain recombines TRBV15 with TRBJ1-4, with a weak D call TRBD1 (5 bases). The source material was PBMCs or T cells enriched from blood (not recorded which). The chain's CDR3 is CATSRVKGNNEKLFF. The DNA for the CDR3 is TGTGCCACCAGCAGAGTTAAGGGGAATAATGAAAAACTGTTTTTT.